This section outlines one T cell receptor (beta chain) sequence together with its context. Its cognate antigen is unknown. The germline gene is not matched at one end of the junction; a read error may be the cause. The germline V gene encodes CDR1 SEHNR and CDR2 FQNEAQ (reference sequence). This CDR3 spans 13 amino acids. This PCR relied on a set of 60 Vbeta primers and 13 Jbeta primers. Method: immunoSEQ multiplex PCR; TCRdb's copy keeps in-frame clones and lacks some. The sample shows some 140,000 clones, 65% to 75% of them seen only once. The data derive from a study of cytomegalovirus exposure and HLA in healthy donors. Points from the study as a whole: What was likely a sequencing artifact was a cluster of highly shared sequence variants. Most of the CMV-associated TCR beta chains (in a later analysis) appeared to be HLA-restricted. Data from an earlier analysis indicated that most TCR beta V segments were productive either about 87% or about 30% of the time.

Whereas donors were nominally healthy upon sampling, unrecorded immune exposures were probable. The TCR sequence derives from a man between 18 and 29 years old in good health and CMV-seronegative. The gene calls are TRBV7-9 and TRBJ1-1; D is perhaps TRBD1 (5 bases). The sample consisted of PBMCs. The CDR3 here is CASSLGQPAWGVF. CDR3 coding DNA: TGTGCCAGCAGCTTAGGACAGCCAGCCTGGGGGGTGTTT.